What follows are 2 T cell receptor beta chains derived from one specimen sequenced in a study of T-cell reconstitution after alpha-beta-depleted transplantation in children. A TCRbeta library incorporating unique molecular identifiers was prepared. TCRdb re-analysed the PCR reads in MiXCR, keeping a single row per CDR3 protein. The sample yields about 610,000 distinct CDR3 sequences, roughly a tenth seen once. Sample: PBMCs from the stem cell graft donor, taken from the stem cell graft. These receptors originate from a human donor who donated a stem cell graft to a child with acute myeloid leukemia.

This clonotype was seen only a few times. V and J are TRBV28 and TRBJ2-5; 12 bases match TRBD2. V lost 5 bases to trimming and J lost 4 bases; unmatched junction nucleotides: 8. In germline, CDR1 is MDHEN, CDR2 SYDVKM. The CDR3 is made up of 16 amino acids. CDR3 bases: TGTGCCAGCAGTAATCTAGCGGGAGGGCCGAGAGAGACCCAGTACTTC. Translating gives CASSNLAGGPRETQYF.

The CDR3 sequence: CASSGRGGGYTF. As DNA, the CDR3 is TGTGCCAGCAGTGGGCGAGGGGGTGGCTACACCTTC. The chain couples TRBV6-5 to TRBJ1-2; the D gene is possibly TRBD1 (6 bases). The CDR3 is 12 amino acids. The germline V and J ends were trimmed by 5 bases and 7 bases, with 11 bases remaining between them. Germline values: CDR1 MNHEY, CDR2 SVGAGI.